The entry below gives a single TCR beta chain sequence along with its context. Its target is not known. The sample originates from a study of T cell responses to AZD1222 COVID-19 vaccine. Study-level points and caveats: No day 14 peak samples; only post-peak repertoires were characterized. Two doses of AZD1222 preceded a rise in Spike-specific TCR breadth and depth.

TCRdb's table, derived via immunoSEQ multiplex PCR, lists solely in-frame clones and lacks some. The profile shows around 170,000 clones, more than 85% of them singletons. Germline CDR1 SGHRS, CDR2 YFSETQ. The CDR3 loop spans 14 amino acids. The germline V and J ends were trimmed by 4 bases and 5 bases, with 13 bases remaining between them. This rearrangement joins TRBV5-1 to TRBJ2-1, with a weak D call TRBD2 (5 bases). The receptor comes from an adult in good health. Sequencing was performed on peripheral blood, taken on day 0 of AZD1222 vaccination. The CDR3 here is CASSALGKNNEQFF. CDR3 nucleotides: TGCGCCAGCAGCGCACTCGGGAAGAACAATGAGCAGTTCTTC.